Sequencing of this T cell receptor beta chain was carried out in a study of control samples from healthy donors and cancer patients. Germline V lookup: CDR1 SGHRS, CDR2 YFSETQ. This CDR3 contains 14 residues. Trimming cost V 9 bases and J 6 bases; bases outside gene matches: 4. Assay: immunoSEQ multiplex PCR; the TCRdb copy retains only in-frame clones and omits some. The sample lists 130,000 or so clones, roughly 94% occurring once. The chain carries TRBV5-1 and TRBJ2-2; 14 nucleotides agree with TRBD2. Sequenced sample: blood. The sequence was collected from a man aged 35 to 55 in good health. The CDR3 coding sequence is TGCGCCATCCGACTAGCGGGAGGGGCCGGGGAGCTGTTTTTT. Translation gives CAIRLAGGAGELFF. The full variable domain, with the rest looked up from reference TRBV5-1 and TRBJ2-2, is KAGVTQTPRYLIKTRGQQVTLSCSPISGHRSVSWYQQTPGQGLQFLFEYFSETQRNKGNFPGRFSGRQFSNSRSEMNVSTLELGDSALYLCAIRLAGGAGELFFGEGSRLTVL.